The 29 T cell receptor beta chains given below trace back to one sample, sequenced in a study of CD8 T cells in Susac syndrome. An input of roughly 0.5 to 1 ug of RNA was subjected to reverse transcription using random hexamers. TCRdb called the immunoSEQ multiplex PCR reads again in MiXCR, with one record for every CDR3 protein. The sample consists of about 300,000 distinct CDR3 sequences, approximately 91% of them appearing once. Sequenced input: CD8+ T cells from PBMCs. These receptors were collected from a human donor with multiple sclerosis.

The chain has TRBV20-1 and TRBJ2-3, with 9 bases aligning to TRBD2. Trimming cost V 5 bases and J 1 base; bases outside gene matches: 4. Looked up from germline, CDR1 is DFQATT and CDR2 is SNEGSKA (reference sequence). The CDR3 length is 14 residues. As DNA, the CDR3 is TGCAGTGCTGACAGGACTAGCGGCACAGATACGCAGTATTTT. It encodes CSADRTSGTDTQYF.

The rearrangement uses TRBV6-2 or TRBV6-3 and TRBJ2-7; perhaps TRBD2 as D (5 bases). The germline V gene encodes CDR1 MNHEY and CDR2 SVGEGT. V lost 6 bases to trimming and J lost 6 bases, with 18 bases between them. The CDR3 is 14 residues long. CDR3 DNA sequence: TGTGCCAGCAGCGTAAGTGCCGGAGGCGGCGAGCAGTACTTC. As protein: CASSVSAGGGEQYF.

The chain carries TRBV19 and TRBJ1-1, with a weak D call TRBD1 (6 bases). Germline CDR1 and CDR2: LNHDA and SQIVND (reference sequence). V was shortened by 6 bases and J by 2 bases, with 13 bases between the two germline ends. This CDR3 is built from 14 residues. CDR3 sequence: CASRYRDINTEAFF. CDR3 DNA: TGTGCCAGTAGATACAGGGATATCAACACTGAAGCTTTCTTT.

CDR3 amino acids: CASSQAFGLSYEQYF. CDR3 in DNA: TGCGCCAGCAGCCAAGCTTTCGGGCTATCCTACGAGCAGTACTTC. This chain connects TRBV4-1 to TRBJ2-7; D is uncertain. The V gene's germline CDR1 is MGHRA and CDR2 YSYEKL. This CDR3 spans 15 amino acids. The V gene lost 1 base and the J gene lost 1 base, with 11 bases spanning the gap.

V is TRBV28 and J is TRBJ2-1; D uncertain. Germline lookup yields CDR1 MDHEN and CDR2 SYDVKM. The CDR3 consists of 15 residues. V lost 3 bases and J 5 bases, leaving 14 bases between the germline ends. The CDR3 here is CASSFGISLNNEQFF. The CDR3 DNA reads as TGTGCCAGCAGTTTTGGTATCTCGCTGAACAATGAGCAGTTCTTC.

The chain joins TRBV19 to TRBJ2-7; D is ambiguous. Trimming cost V 5 bases and J 5 bases, with 10 bases left between them. There are 12 residues in the CDR3. CDR1 and CDR2 from the germline V gene are LNHDA and SQIVND (reference sequence). CDR3 protein: CASSDRGHEQYF. The CDR3 nucleotides are TGTGCCAGTAGTGACCGAGGACACGAGCAGTACTTC.

The chain links TRBV30 to TRBJ1-3; D remains ambiguous. This CDR3 is 17 amino acids long. Trimming took 4 bases from V and 0 from J, leaving 19 bases between them. The germline CDR1 and CDR2 sequences are GTSNPN and SVGIG (reference sequence). The CDR3 DNA follows: TGTGCCTGGAACCACCCCTGGACGGCCTACTCTGGAAACACCATATATTTT. This translates into CAWNHPWTAYSGNTIYF.

The chain's CDR3 is CASSVARNEQFF. The CDR3 DNA reads as TGTGCCTCATCCGTAGCTAGAAATGAGCAGTTCTTC. The rearrangement links TRBV19 to TRBJ2-1, with D unresolved. Germline lookup yields CDR1 LNHDA and CDR2 SQIVND (reference sequence). The CDR3 spans 12 residues. V lost 11 bases, J lost 7 bases, and 15 bases lay in between.

This chain connects TRBV4-2 to TRBJ2-7, with a possible D match to TRBD1 (6 bases). CDR1 is LGHNA, CDR2 YNFKEQ, per germline. Trimming shortened V by 1 base and J by 3 bases, and 13 bases separated the two germline ends. The CDR3 covers 15 residues. In nucleotides, the CDR3 is TGTGCCAGCAGCCAAGTCCCGGACAGTGTCTACGAGCAGTACTTC. This sequence encodes CASSQVPDSVYEQYF.

The V call is TRBV5-5, the J call TRBJ2-5, with 10 bases that match TRBD2. The CDR3 is 16 residues long. Losses at the gene ends were 4 bases for V and 4 bases for J; bases not matched to a gene: 10. Germline CDR1 is SGHKS and CDR2 is YYEKEE (reference sequence). The CDR3 is CASSPDLAGVRETQYF. For the CDR3, the DNA is TGTGCCAGCAGCCCAGATCTAGCGGGAGTAAGAGAGACCCAGTACTTC.

The chain uses TRBV4-1 and TRBJ1-3; 10 bases fit TRBD1. The germline V gene encodes CDR1 MGHRA and CDR2 YSYEKL. Germline trimming cut 1 base from V and 8 bases from J; bases unmatched to any gene: 14. CDR3 length equals 18 residues. CDR3 protein: CASSQVFQDRGLSDTIYF. The CDR3 coding sequence is TGCGCCAGCAGCCAAGTCTTCCAGGACAGGGGGTTGTCGGACACCATATATTTT.

Notes on this clonotype: The junction departs from the called germline gene at one end, perhaps through a read error. V and J are TRBV2 and TRBJ1-4, with D maybe TRBD1 (6 bases). The CDR3 loop spans 13 amino acids. CDR1 is SNHLY and CDR2 is FYNNEI in the germline V gene. The DNA of the CDR3 is TGTGCCGGCAGGACAGCGCTTAATGAAAAACTGTTTTTT. It codes for CAGRTALNEKLFF.

This chain joins TRBV7-2 and TRBJ2-5; TRBD2 aligns across 15 bases. This CDR3 has 18 residues. J gave up 4 bases and V 0 bases, and 6 bases lay outside the gene matches. From germline, CDR1 is SGHTA and CDR2 FQGNSA. The chain's CDR3 is CASSLARRTSGRGETQYF. The CDR3 region has the DNA TGTGCCAGCAGCTTAGCGAGAAGGACTAGCGGGAGGGGAGAGACCCAGTACTTC.

This chain connects TRBV9 to TRBJ2-5; D possibly corresponds to TRBD1 (6 bases). Trimming left V 4 bases short and J 2 bases short, with 18 bases between. Germline V CDR1 and CDR2: SGDLS, YYNGEE. The CDR3 sequence is 16 residues long. The CDR3 sequence: CASSSPLGASQETQYF. The CDR3 DNA follows: TGTGCCAGCAGCTCGCCCTTGGGGGCTAGTCAAGAGACCCAGTACTTC.

The rearrangement links TRBV11-2 to TRBJ1-1, with a tentative D call TRBD1 (5 bases). The CDR3 totals 13 residues. V was cut by 5 bases and J by 11 bases, with 18 bases left in between. Germline assignment: CDR1 SGHAT and CDR2 FQNNGV. The CDR3 sequence: CASSVRDFPVAFF. The DNA of the CDR3 is TGTGCCAGCAGCGTCCGGGACTTCCCTGTGGCTTTCTTT.

This clonotype was seen just once. The V gene is TRBV6-4, the J gene TRBJ2-1; possible D gene TRBD2, 7 bases. Trimming took off 0 bases at V and 5 bases at J, with 20 bases between the two ends. The germline CDR1 and CDR2 sequences are MRHNA and SNTAGT. The CDR3 loop spans 18 amino acids. CDR3 loop: CASSDSVPGASGDNEQFF. The CDR3 region has the DNA TGTGCCAGCAGTGACTCTGTCCCAGGGGCTAGCGGAGACAATGAGCAGTTCTTC.

This clonotype has only one observation. This rearrangement joins TRBV9 to TRBJ2-2; 7 positions match TRBD1. The V gene end was trimmed by 2 bases and the J gene end by 1 base; junction bases not matched to a gene: 8. The CDR3 runs to 17 residues. Per the germline V gene, CDR1 is SGDLS and CDR2 is YYNGEE. The CDR3 nucleotides read TGTGCCAGCAGCGTCCCCCGACAGGGTGTGAACACCGGGGAGCTGTTTTTT. Its protein product is CASSVPRQGVNTGELFF.

The V gene is TRBV7-9, the J gene TRBJ1-2; D not certain. The V gene lost 1 base and the J gene lost 3 bases, with 9 bases spanning the gap. Germline loops: CDR1 SEHNR, CDR2 FQNEAQ (reference sequence). This CDR3 comprises 14 residues. The CDR3 DNA reads TGTGCCAGCAGCTTAGAAGGGAAGGACTATGGCTACACCTTC. This translates into CASSLEGKDYGYTF.

This clonotype was recorded a few times. The chain carries TRBV20-1 and TRBJ1-6; tentative D call: TRBD1 (5 bases). The CDR3 extends over 12 amino acids. From germline, CDR1 is DFQATT and CDR2 SNEGSKA (reference sequence). Deletions cut 6 bases from V and 14 bases from J, with 17 bases between. CDR3 loop: CSALYGGFALHF. Here the CDR3 DNA reads TGCAGTGCCCTGTACGGGGGGTTCGCCCTCCACTTT.

The chain has TRBV12-3 or TRBV12-4 and TRBJ2-2; perhaps TRBD2 as D (5 bases). The CDR3 loop spans 14 amino acids. Trimming removed 2 bases from V and 6 bases from J, with 10 bases in between. In DNA form, the CDR3 reads TGTGCCAGCAGTTTAAACGGGGTGGCCGGGGAGCTGTTTTTT. It yields the protein CASSLNGVAGELFF.

This chain uses TRBV30 with TRBJ2-1; the match to TRBD2 covers 7 bases. V was pared by 1 base and J by 3 bases, with 6 bases of the junction left unmatched. Germline-derived CDR1 and CDR2 are GTSNPN and SVGIG (reference sequence). The CDR3 totals 15 residues. The CDR3 bases are TGTGCCTGGAGTGATACTAGCGAGGTCTACAATGAGCAGTTCTTC. It yields the protein CAWSDTSEVYNEQFF.

The chain joins TRBV27 to TRBJ1-1; maybe TRBD1 (6 bases). V was pared by 0 bases and J by 4 bases, with 9 bases between. CDR1 is MNHEY and CDR2 is SMNVEV in the germline V gene (reference sequence). The CDR3 spans 14 residues. The CDR3: CASSLSIGGTEAFF. The CDR3 DNA follows: TGTGCCAGCAGTTTATCGATAGGGGGCACTGAAGCTTTCTTT.

The chain couples TRBV27 to TRBJ2-5, with 10 bases lining up with TRBD2. This CDR3 region has 20 residues. V gave up 6 bases and J gave up 2 bases; unmatched junction bases: 21. In germline, CDR1 is MNHEY, CDR2 SMNVEV (reference sequence). The DNA for the CDR3 is TGTGCCAGCAGACCCGGGCTACTAGCGGGGCACCGAACCGCTCAAGAGACCCAGTACTTC. Protein product: CASRPGLLAGHRTAQETQYF.

For the CDR3, the DNA is TGTGCCAGCAGCTTAGACCGGGACTACCTCCTAGGCCATGAGCAGTTCTTC. It translates to CASSLDRDYLLGHEQFF. V usage is TRBV7-6 and J usage is TRBJ2-1; 7 bases agree with TRBD2. Germline CDR1 SGHVS, CDR2 FNYEAQ. This CDR3 contains 17 residues. Losses at the gene ends were 1 base for V and 8 bases for J; bases not matched to a gene: 14. Together with reference TRBV7-6 and TRBJ2-1, the CDR3 gives the full variable domain: GAGVSQSPRYKVTKRGQDVALRCDPISGHVSLYWYRQALGQGPEFLTYFNYEAQQDKSGLPNDRFSAERPEGSISTLTIQRTEQRDSAMYRCASSLDRDYLLGHEQFFGPGTRLTVL.

The V gene is TRBV19, the J gene TRBJ2-1; 9 bases match TRBD2. Germline values: CDR1 LNHDA, CDR2 SQIVND (reference sequence). This CDR3 comprises 17 residues. The junction had 10 bases not matched to a gene; V was cut back by 3 bases and J by 4 bases. Here the CDR3 reads CASSILAGGPGYNEQFF. CDR3 nucleotide sequence: TGTGCCAGTAGTATTCTGGCGGGAGGGCCAGGGTACAATGAGCAGTTCTTC.

The V gene is TRBV28, the J gene TRBJ2-7, with 11 bases fitting TRBD1. Trimming cost V 5 bases and J 3 bases; bases outside gene matches: 6. Germline V gives CDR1 MDHEN, CDR2 SYDVKM. The CDR3 runs 15 residues. CDR3 nucleotides: TGTGCCAGCAGTCCCAGGGGACAGGGGGACTACGAGCAGTACTTC. It specifies CASSPRGQGDYEQYF.

In nucleotides, the CDR3 is TGTGCCAGCAGCTTAGACATAAATGAGCAGTTCTTC. Its protein is CASSLDINEQFF. The V gene is TRBV9, the J gene TRBJ2-1; no firm D call. Looked up from germline, CDR1 is SGDLS and CDR2 is YYNGEE. The CDR3 loop spans 12 amino acids. Trimming removed 4 bases from V and 7 bases from J, with 9 bases in between.

The chain employs TRBV6-6 and TRBJ1-3; 7 nucleotides line up with TRBD1. Germline loops: CDR1 MNHNY, CDR2 SVGAGI (reference sequence). The CDR3 length is 15 residues. With V trimmed by 6 bases and J by 1 base, 6 bases remained unmatched. CDR3 in amino acids: CASRQSTGSGNTIYF. The CDR3 nucleotides are TGTGCCAGCAGGCAATCGACAGGGTCTGGAAACACCATATATTTT.

V is TRBV20-1 and J is TRBJ2-7; D is unresolved. Between the trimmed V and J ends, which lost 5 bases and 3 bases, there was a span of 17 bases. Per germline, CDR1 DFQATT and CDR2 SNEGSKA (reference sequence). The CDR3 sequence is 14 residues long. CDR3 protein: CSAQLSEMGYEQYF. CDR3 in DNA: TGCAGTGCTCAGCTAAGCGAGATGGGCTACGAGCAGTACTTC.